This TCR beta chain was observed in a study of regulatory T cells in long-lasting Graves disease. The time point here: newly diagnosed GD, antithyroid drugs for less than 3 months. Preparation of the TCR library used RNA extracted from PBMCs. Under American Thyroid Association guidelines, Graves' disease was diagnosed. CDR1 is SQVTM and CDR2 is ANQGSEA in the germline V gene. The CDR3 sequence is 14 residues long. The ends were cut back, 5 bases at V and 4 bases at J, with 17 bases in the middle. This clonotype was seen a few times. Its antigen remains unknown. Points from the study as a whole: Whereas new patients shared roughly 910 public clonotypes, persistent patients shared more, at 2,500 to 3,500. Patients with persistent disease showed a bias toward TRBV28, TRBJ1-2 and TRBJ2-5.

HTBI primers from iRepertoire and Arm-PCR of CDR3 regions yielded the TCR beta libraries. In TCRdb, the multiplex PCR reads were re-called with MiXCR into one record per CDR3 protein. The data contain 510,000 or so distinct CDR3 sequences, more than 10% of them singletons. The same sample was also used in a study of T cells in Graves' hyperthyroidism and ophthalmopathy.

The clonotype was recovered from a woman in her 30s with Graves disease. This chain connects TRBV29-1 to TRBJ1-1; D uncertain. Sequenced material: peripheral blood mononuclear cells (PBMCs), taken at new diagnosis, from a patient treated with antithyroid drugs. The CDR3 spells CSVSGVPGGTEAFF. The CDR3 nucleotides read TGCAGCGTTTCCGGGGTACCGGGTGGCACTGAAGCTTTCTTT.